This T cell receptor (beta chain) was identified during a study of CD8 T cells in ankylosing spondylitis. General study results and limits: Disease-linked clones were found to be CD8+ and relatively rare in peripheral blood. Past research had described some motif variants in reactive arthritis synovial fluid and blood. There was reportedly significant enrichment of clones that were disease-linked in matched ankylosing spondylitis synovial fluid. Eight highly homologous variants formed a TCR beta motif that appeared characteristic of ankylosing spondylitis blood.

With 1 base removed from V and 2 bases from J, the gap between germline ends came to 8 bases. The CDR3 is 14 amino acids. Germline CDR1 LNHNV, CDR2 YYDKDF (reference sequence). This clonotype came up many times. No antigen is known for it. TCRdb reanalysed the 5' RACE reads using MiXCR and keeps one entry per CDR3 protein. The repertoire holds 150,000 to 200,000 distinct CDR3 sequences, with around 19% as singletons. The clonotype originates from a male donor with ankylosing spondylitis or in good health (not recorded which). Sequencing used blood, either unsorted or a sorted T cell fraction (not recorded which). This chain links TRBV15 with TRBJ1-1; D uncertain. In DNA form, the CDR3 reads TGTGCCACCAGCAGAGTACCGGGAAACACTGAAGCTTTCTTT. Translating it yields CATSRVPGNTEAFF.